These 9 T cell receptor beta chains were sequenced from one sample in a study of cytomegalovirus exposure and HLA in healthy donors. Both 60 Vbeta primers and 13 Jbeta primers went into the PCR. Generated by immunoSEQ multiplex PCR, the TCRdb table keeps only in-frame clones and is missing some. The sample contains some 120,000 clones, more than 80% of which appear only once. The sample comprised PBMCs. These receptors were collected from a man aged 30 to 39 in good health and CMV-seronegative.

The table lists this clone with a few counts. The CDR3 DNA is TGTGCCAGCAACATCCCAGGGACAGGTAGCTCTGGGGCCAACGTCCTGACTTTC. This gives the protein CASNIPGTGSSGANVLTF. V usage is TRBV7-9 and J usage is TRBJ2-6; 8 nucleotides line up with TRBD1. V dropped 7 bases and J dropped 0; count of bases not matched to a gene: 11. The CDR3 length is 18 residues. The germline CDR1 and CDR2 sequences are SEHNR and FQNEAQ (reference sequence).

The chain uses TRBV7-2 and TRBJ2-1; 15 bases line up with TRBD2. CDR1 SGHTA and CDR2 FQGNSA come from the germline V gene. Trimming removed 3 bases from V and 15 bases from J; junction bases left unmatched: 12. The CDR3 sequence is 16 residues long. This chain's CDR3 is CASSFDGLAGGPVWFF. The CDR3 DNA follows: TGTGCCAGCAGCTTTGACGGACTAGCGGGAGGGCCGGTGTGGTTCTTC. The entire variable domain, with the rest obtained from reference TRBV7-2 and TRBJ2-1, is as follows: GAGVSQSPSNKVTEKGKDVELRCDPISGHTALYWYRQSLGQGLEFLIYFQGNSAPDKSGLPSDRFSAERTGGSVSTLTIQRTQQEDSAVYLCASSFDGLAGGPVWFFGPGTRLTVL.

In DNA form, the CDR3 reads TGTGCCAGCAGCTTTGGTGCAGGGAAGAGGACCGGGGAGCTGTTTTTT. It is translated as CASSFGAGKRTGELFF. V and J are TRBV7-9 and TRBJ2-2; maybe TRBD1 (5 bases). CDR1 is SEHNR, CDR2 FQNEAQ, per germline (reference sequence). The CDR3 runs to 16 residues. Trimming took 3 bases from V and 5 from J, leaving 16 bases between them.

The CDR3 protein is CAWSPTTATNEKLFF. CDR3 bases: TGTGCCTGGAGTCCGACGACAGCAACTAATGAAAAACTGTTTTTT. The chain has TRBV30 and TRBJ1-4; a weak D match, TRBD1 (5 bases). V was shortened by 2 bases and J by 0 bases, with 10 bases between the two germline ends. The CDR3 has 15 amino acids. The germline V gene has CDR1 GTSNPN and CDR2 SVGIG (reference sequence).

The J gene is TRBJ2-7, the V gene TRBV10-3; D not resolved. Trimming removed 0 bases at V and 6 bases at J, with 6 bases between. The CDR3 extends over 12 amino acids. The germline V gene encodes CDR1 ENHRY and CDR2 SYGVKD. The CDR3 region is CAISESSGEQYF. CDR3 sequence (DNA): TGTGCCATCAGTGAGTCCTCCGGCGAGCAGTACTTC.

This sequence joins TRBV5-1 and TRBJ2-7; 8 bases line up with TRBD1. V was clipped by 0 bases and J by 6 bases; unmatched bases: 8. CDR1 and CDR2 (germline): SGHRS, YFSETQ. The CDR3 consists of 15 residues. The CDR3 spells CASSLGTGPPFEQYF. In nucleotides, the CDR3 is TGCGCCAGCAGCTTGGGGACAGGGCCACCTTTCGAGCAGTACTTC. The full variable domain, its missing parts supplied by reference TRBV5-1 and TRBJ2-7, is KAGVTQTPRYLIKTRGQQVTLSCSPISGHRSVSWYQQTPGQGLQFLFEYFSETQRNKGNFPGRFSGRQFSNSRSEMNVSTLELGDSALYLCASSLGTGPPFEQYFGPGTRLTVT.

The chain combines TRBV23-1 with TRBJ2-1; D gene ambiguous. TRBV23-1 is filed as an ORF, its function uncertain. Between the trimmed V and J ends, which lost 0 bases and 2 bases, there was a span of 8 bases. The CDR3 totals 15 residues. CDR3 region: CASSQSKKPYNEQFF. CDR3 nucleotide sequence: TGCGCCAGCAGTCAATCGAAGAAGCCCTACAATGAGCAGTTCTTC.

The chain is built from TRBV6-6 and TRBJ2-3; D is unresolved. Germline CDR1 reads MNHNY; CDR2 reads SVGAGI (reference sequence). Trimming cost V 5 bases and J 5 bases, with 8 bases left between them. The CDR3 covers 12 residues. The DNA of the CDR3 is TGTGCCAGCAGTCCCAGTTTAGATACGCAGTATTTT. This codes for CASSPSLDTQYF.

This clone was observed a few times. The CDR3 DNA reads as TGTGCCAGCAGCTTACCTCCGGCCAGGAGGCCCCCCCATCAGCCCCAGCATTTT. Translation gives CASSLPPARRPPHQPQHF. The gene calls are TRBV7-8 and TRBJ1-5; no clear D. Per the germline V gene, CDR1 is SGHVS and CDR2 is FQNEAQ. Trimming cost V 2 bases and J 5 bases, with 22 bases left between them. This CDR3 comprises 18 residues.